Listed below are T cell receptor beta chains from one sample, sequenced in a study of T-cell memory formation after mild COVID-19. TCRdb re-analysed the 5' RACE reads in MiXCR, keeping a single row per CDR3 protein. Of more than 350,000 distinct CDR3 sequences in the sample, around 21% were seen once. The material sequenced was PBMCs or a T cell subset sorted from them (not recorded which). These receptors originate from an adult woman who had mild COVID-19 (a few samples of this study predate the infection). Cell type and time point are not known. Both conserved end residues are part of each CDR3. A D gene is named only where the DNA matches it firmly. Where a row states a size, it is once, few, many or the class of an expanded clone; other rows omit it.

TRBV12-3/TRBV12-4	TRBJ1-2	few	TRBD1	CASSVDRVDYTF	TGTGCCAGCAGTGTCGACAGGGTCGACTACACCTTC
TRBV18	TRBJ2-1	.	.	CASSPRKTGEEQFF	TGTGCCAGCTCACCACGCAAAACAGGAGAAGAGCAGTTCTTC
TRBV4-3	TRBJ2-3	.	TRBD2	CASSPRSREGFYTQYF	TGCGCCAGCAGCCCCCGGTCGCGGGAGGGCTTTTATACGCAGTATTTT
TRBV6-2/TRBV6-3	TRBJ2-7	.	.	CASTFGLEQYF	TGTGCCAGCACCTTTGGTCTCGAGCAGTACTTC
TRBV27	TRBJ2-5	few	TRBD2	CASSARLAGAQWMETQYF	TGTGCCAGCAGTGCCCGACTAGCGGGAGCTCAGTGGATGGAGACCCAGTACTTC
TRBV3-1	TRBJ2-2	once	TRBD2	CASSPQFRLAGAGELFF	TGTGCCAGCAGCCCCCAATTTCGACTAGCGGGGGCCGGGGAGCTGTTTTTT
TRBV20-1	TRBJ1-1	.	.	CSARTRGYGNTEAFF	TGCAGTGCTAGGACAAGGGGGTATGGGAACACTGAAGCTTTCTTT
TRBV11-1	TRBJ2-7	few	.	CASSLPGARNEQYF	TGTGCCAGCAGCTTACCGGGAGCCAGGAACGAGCAGTACTTC
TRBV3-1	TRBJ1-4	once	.	CASSQAGNEKLFF	TGTGCCAGCAGCCAAGCGGGGAATGAAAAACTGTTTTTT
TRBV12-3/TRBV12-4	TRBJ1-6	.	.	CASSLRPESSYNSPLHF	TGTGCCAGCAGTTTACGACCTGAGAGCTCCTATAATTCACCCCTCCACTTT
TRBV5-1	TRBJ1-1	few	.	CASSLGDLNTEAFF	TGCGCCAGCAGCTTGGGGGACCTGAACACTGAAGCTTTCTTT
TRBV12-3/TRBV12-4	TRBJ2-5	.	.	CASSLSSSGSETQYF	TGTGCCAGCAGTTTAAGTAGCAGTGGTTCAGAGACCCAGTACTTC
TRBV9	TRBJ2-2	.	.	CASSVVSTVTGELFF	TGTGCCAGCAGCGTAGTATCAACTGTCACCGGGGAGCTGTTTTTT
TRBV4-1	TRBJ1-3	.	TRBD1	CASSQTGVEESGNTIYF	TGCGCCAGCAGCCAGACAGGGGTAGAAGAGTCTGGAAACACCATATATTTT
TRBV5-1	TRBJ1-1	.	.	CASSFDSSEAFF	TGCGCCAGCAGCTTTGACTCATCCGAAGCTTTCTTT
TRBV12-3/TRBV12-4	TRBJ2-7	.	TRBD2	CASSYIAGGLIEQYF	TGTGCCAGCAGTTATATAGCGGGAGGTTTAATCGAGCAGTACTTC
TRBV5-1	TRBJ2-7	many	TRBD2	CASSTERGHFYEQYF	TGCGCCAGCAGCACGGAGCGGGGGCACTTCTACGAGCAGTACTTC
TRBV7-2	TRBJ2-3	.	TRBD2	CASSLAPGRETDTQYF	TGTGCCAGCAGCTTAGCTCCAGGGAGGGAGACAGATACGCAGTATTTT
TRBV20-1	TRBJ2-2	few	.	CSAEDGPLELFF	TGCAGTGCCGAAGACGGACCTCTCGAGCTGTTTTTT
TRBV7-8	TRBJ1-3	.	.	CASSQYRSSGNTIYF	TGTGCCAGCAGCCAGTACAGGTCCTCTGGAAACACCATATATTTT
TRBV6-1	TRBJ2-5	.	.	CASRTGMRETQYF	TGTGCCAGCAGAACAGGGATGAGGGAGACCCAGTACTTC
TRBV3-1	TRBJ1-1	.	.	CASSQGYGGVAFF	TGTGCCAGCAGCCAAGGGTATGGGGGGGTAGCTTTCTTT
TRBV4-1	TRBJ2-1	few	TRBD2	CASSQDIAGGYSEQFF	TGCGCCAGCAGCCAAGATATAGCGGGGGGCTACAGTGAGCAGTTCTTC
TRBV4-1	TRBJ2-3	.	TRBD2	CASSLRTSGTDTQYF	TGCGCCAGCAGCCTCAGGACTAGCGGCACAGATACGCAGTATTTT
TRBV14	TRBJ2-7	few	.	CASSQVTDYEQYF	TGTGCCAGCAGCCAAGTGACTGACTACGAGCAGTACTTC
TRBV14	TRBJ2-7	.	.	CASSRGPFYEQYF	TGTGCCAGCAGCCGGGGGCCCTTTTACGAGCAGTACTTC
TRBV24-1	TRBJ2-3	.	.	CATSRDKGYTDTQYF	TGTGCCACCAGTAGGGATAAGGGTTACACAGATACGCAGTATTTT
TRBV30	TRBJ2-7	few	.	CAWSRTGSQYF	TGTGCCTGGAGCCGGACTGGTTCGCAGTACTTC
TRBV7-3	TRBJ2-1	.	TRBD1	CASSLAGQGADEQFF	TGTGCCAGCAGCCTTGCGGGACAGGGGGCGGATGAGCAGTTCTTC
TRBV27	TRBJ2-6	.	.	CASSLIPPGLISSGANVLTF	TGTGCCAGCAGTTTAATCCCCCCAGGACTCATTAGCTCTGGGGCCAACGTCCTGACTTTC
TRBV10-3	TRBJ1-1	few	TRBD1	CAIMGQGNTEAFF	TGTGCCATCATGGGACAGGGGAACACTGAAGCTTTCTTT
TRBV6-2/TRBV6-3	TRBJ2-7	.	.	CASSDSDLYEQYF	TGTGCCAGCAGTGACTCTGACCTATACGAGCAGTACTTC
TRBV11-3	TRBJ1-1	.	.	CASSLVFFDLRGHTEAFF	TGTGCCAGCAGCTTAGTGTTTTTTGATCTGCGAGGGCACACTGAAGCTTTCTTT
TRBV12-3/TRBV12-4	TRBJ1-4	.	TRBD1	CASSPTGAGLFF	TGTGCCAGCAGTCCTACAGGGGCCGGGCTGTTTTTT
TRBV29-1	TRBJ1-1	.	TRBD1	CSAGTGTGSEAFF	TGCAGCGCTGGGACAGGTACTGGGTCTGAAGCTTTCTTT
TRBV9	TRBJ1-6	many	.	CASSPRTSLNSPLHF	TGTGCCAGCAGCCCCCGGACGAGCCTAAATTCACCCCTCCACTTT
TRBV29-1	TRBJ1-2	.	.	CSVEDTQGVDYGYTF	TGCAGCGTTGAAGACACGCAGGGTGTCGACTATGGCTACACCTTC
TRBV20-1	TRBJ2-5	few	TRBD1	CSATLLDRGEETQYF	TGCAGTGCTACCCTCCTCGACAGGGGTGAAGAGACCCAGTACTTC
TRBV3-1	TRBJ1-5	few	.	CASSQSEGHNQPQHF	TGTGCCAGCAGCCAATCGGAGGGACACAATCAGCCCCAGCATTTT
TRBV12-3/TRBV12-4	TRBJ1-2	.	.	CASSLLRTPSDRYTF	TGTGCCAGCAGTCTACTTCGGACTCCCTCCGATCGCTACACCTTC
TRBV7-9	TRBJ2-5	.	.	CASSSIAETQYF	TGTGCCAGCAGCTCAATCGCGGAGACCCAGTACTTC
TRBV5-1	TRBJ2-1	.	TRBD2	CASSPLPGGQNEQFF	TGCGCCAGCAGCCCGCTCCCGGGGGGGCAGAATGAGCAGTTCTTC
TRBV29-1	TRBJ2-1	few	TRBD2	CSAETSGNEQFF	TGCAGCGCGGAGACTAGCGGCAATGAGCAGTTCTTC
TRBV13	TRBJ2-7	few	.	CASSLGIREQYF	TGTGCCAGCAGCTTAGGCATCCGGGAGCAGTACTTC
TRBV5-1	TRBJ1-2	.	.	CASSLIGSYGYTF	TGCGCCAGCAGCTTGATCGGATCCTATGGCTACACCTTC
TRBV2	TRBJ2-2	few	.	CASSEASLAARTGELFF	TGTGCCAGCAGTGAAGCATCCTTGGCGGCGAGGACCGGGGAGCTGTTTTTT
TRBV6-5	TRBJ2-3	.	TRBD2	CASSPHSGSPDTQYF	TGTGCCAGCAGTCCCCATAGCGGGAGCCCAGATACGCAGTATTTT
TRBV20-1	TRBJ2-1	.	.	CSAINYIATSSYNEQFF	TGCAGTGCTATAAACTATATAGCGACGAGCTCCTACAATGAGCAGTTCTTC